These T cell receptor beta chains were read from a single sample in a study of OX40 agonist ivuxolimab in advanced cancers. The data were produced by immunoSEQ multiplex PCR, yet TCRdb's version contains in-frame clones alone and is incomplete. The sample lists about 30,000 clones, 84% seen once, with 20% to 25% in the top ten. The specimen comprised CD4+ or CD8+ T cells sorted from blood, sampled in a trial of the OX40 agonist ivuxolimab. The receptors were sampled from an adult with an advanced solid tumor such as melanoma, head and neck, liver or kidney cancer. CDR3s include the opening cysteine and the closing phenylalanine or tryptophan. The D gene is left open where the match is weak. Clone size is not always given. Where it is, it says once, few, many or a class for expanded clones.

>-|TRBV9|-|TRBJ2-3
CASSVENREDTQYF
TGTGCCAGCAGCGTAGAGAACCGGGAGGATACGCAGTATTTT
>-|TRBV5-6|-|TRBJ1-5
CASSPGGFGQPQHF
TGTGCCAGCAGCCCCGGGGGGTTCGGCCAGCCCCAGCATTTT
>-|TRBV28|TRBD1|TRBJ2-7
CASRIDRGAPYEQYF
TGTGCCAGCAGGATAGACAGGGGGGCTCCCTACGAGCAGTACTTC
>-|TRBV6-5|TRBD2|TRBJ2-1
CASSYSGGSSYNEQFF
TGTGCCAGCAGTTACTCGGGAGGGAGCTCCTACAATGAGCAGTTCTTC
>-|TRBV5-1|-|TRBJ2-1
CASSLVWNEQFF
TGCGCCAGCAGCCTGGTGTGGAATGAGCAGTTCTTC
>-|TRBV28|-|TRBJ1-5
CATGFAGQPQHF
TGTGCTACAGGGTTTGCGGGACAGCCCCAGCATTTT
>-|TRBV9|-|TRBJ2-7
CASSVGGLGPEQYF
TGTGCCAGCAGCGTAGGGGGGCTGGGTCCCGAGCAGTACTTC
>-|TRBV6-6|-|TRBJ2-5
CASSYGETQYF
TGTGCCAGCAGTTACGGTGAGACCCAGTACTTC
>-|TRBV21-1|-|TRBJ1-5
CASSNRDRSNQPQHF
TGTGCCAGCAGCAATAGGGACAGGAGCAATCAGCCCCAGCATTTT
>-|TRBV2|-|TRBJ1-6
CASGGSPLHF
TGTGCCAGCGGGGGATCACCCCTCCACTTT
>-|TRBV27|-|TRBJ2-3
CASSLSYTDTQYF
TGTGCCAGCAGTTTATCATACACAGATACGCAGTATTTT
>once|TRBV27|TRBD1|TRBJ2-7
CASRGQTYEQYF
TGTGCCAGCAGGGGACAGACCTACGAGCAGTACTTC
>-|TRBV7-3|-|TRBJ2-1
CASSPGIGGLDNEQFF
TGTGCCAGCAGCCCCGGAATTGGAGGTCTCGACAATGAGCAGTTCTTC
>-|TRBV28|-|TRBJ1-6
CASTLVGYSPLHF
TGTGCCAGCACCTTGGTGGGATATTCACCCCTCCACTTT
>-|TRBV9|TRBD1|TRBJ2-7
CASSFGQGSYEQYF
TGTGCCAGCAGCTTCGGACAGGGATCCTACGAGCAGTACTTC
>-|TRBV7-8|-|TRBJ2-7
CASSLAGSSYEQYF
TGTGCCAGCAGCTTAGCAGGGAGCTCCTACGAGCAGTACTTC
>once|TRBV2|TRBD1|TRBJ2-7
CASRGDSLYEQYF
TGTGCCAGCAGGGGGGACAGCCTATACGAGCAGTACTTC
>few|TRBV6-5|-|TRBJ2-7
CASKGAAGGSYEQYF
TGTGCCAGCAAAGGTGCCGCAGGGGGGTCCTACGAGCAGTACTTC
>medium-sized|TRBV5-1|-|TRBJ2-7
CASSGRYYEQYF
TGCGCCAGCAGCGGACGGTACTACGAGCAGTACTTC
>-|TRBV27|TRBD1|TRBJ2-7
CASSPGTGGYEQYF
TGTGCCAGCAGCCCCGGGACAGGGGGCTACGAGCAGTACTTC
>-|TRBV28|-|TRBJ1-6
CASSFVGTGSPLHF
TGTGCCAGCAGTTTTGTAGGAACTGGTTCACCCCTCCACTTT
>-|TRBV27|TRBD2|TRBJ2-3
CASREAGDEDTQYF
TGTGCCAGCCGCGAGGCGGGAGATGAAGATACGCAGTATTTT
>-|TRBV28|-|TRBJ1-5
CASSSNRHGGNQPQHF
TGTGCCAGCAGTTCGAACCGACACGGGGGCAATCAGCCCCAGCATTTT
>-|TRBV10-3|-|TRBJ2-5
CAISVLGDATQYF
TGTGCCATCAGTGTTCTGGGCGACGCGACCCAGTACTTC
>-|TRBV28|TRBD1|TRBJ2-7
CASSLGQQGRTGLYEQYF
TGTGCCAGCAGTTTGGGTCAGCAGGGGCGGACAGGATTGTACGAGCAGTACTTC
>once|TRBV11-2|-|TRBJ2-7
CASSLYYEQYF
TGTGCCAGCAGCTTATATTACGAGCAGTACTTC
>-|TRBV6-1|-|TRBJ1-5
CASSVNSNQPQHF
TGTGCCAGCAGTGTCAATAGCAATCAGCCCCAGCATTTT
>-|TRBV19|-|TRBJ2-5
CASSMRGIETQYF
TGTGCCAGTAGTATGAGGGGGATAGAGACCCAGTACTTC
>-|TRBV7-9|-|TRBJ1-1
CASSPRGNMNTEAFF
TGTGCCAGCAGCCCTAGAGGGAACATGAACACTGAAGCTTTCTTT
>-|TRBV27|TRBD1|TRBJ1-2
CASRTKETGENYGYTF
TGTGCCAGCAGGACAAAGGAGACAGGGGAAAACTATGGCTACACCTTC
>-|TRBV16|-|TRBJ1-4
CASSQSSEKLFF
TGTGCCAGCAGCCAATCGAGTGAAAAACTGTTTTTT
>few|TRBV21-1|-|TRBJ1-6
CASSKGQVRSPLHF
TGTGCCAGCAGCAAGGGACAGGTCCGCTCACCCCTCCACTTT
>-|TRBV9|-|TRBJ2-5
CASSVVGTGETQYF
TGTGCCAGCAGCGTAGTAGGAACTGGCGAGACCCAGTACTTC
>-|TRBV28|-|TRBJ2-7
CASAASNSYEQYF
TGTGCCAGCGCCGCTTCTAACAGCTACGAGCAGTACTTC
>-|TRBV9|-|TRBJ2-3
CASSVGGGLDTQYF
TGTGCCAGCAGCGTTGGCGGGGGCCTAGATACGCAGTATTTT
>-|TRBV28|-|TRBJ2-5
CASSNTWESRETQYF
TGTGCCAGCAGTAACACCTGGGAGTCTAGAGAGACCCAGTACTTC
>-|TRBV27|TRBD2|TRBJ2-1
CASRRARAGGPEFF
TGTGCCAGCCGGCGGGCCCGAGCGGGGGGGCCCGAGTTCTTC
>once|TRBV28|-|TRBJ1-2
CASSQTENYGYTF
TGTGCCAGCAGTCAGACGGAAAACTATGGCTACACCTTC
>few|TRBV28|-|TRBJ2-1
CASSRTRDYRNEQFF
TGTGCCAGCAGCCGAACTAGAGATTATAGGAATGAGCAGTTCTTC
>-|TRBV5-1|-|TRBJ2-7
CASSLQGSSYEQYF
TGCGCCAGCAGCTTACAGGGTAGCTCCTACGAGCAGTACTTC
>-|TRBV27|-|TRBJ1-1
CASSPRLMNTEAFF
TGTGCCAGCAGTCCACGGCTCATGAACACTGAAGCTTTCTTT
>once|TRBV7-2|-|TRBJ2-7
CASSLTTPAYEQYF
TGTGCCAGCAGCTTAACGACACCGGCCTACGAGCAGTACTTC
>-|TRBV19|TRBD2|TRBJ2-7
CASSLTSGRAYEQYF
TGTGCCAGTAGCCTTACTAGCGGGAGAGCCTACGAGCAGTACTTC
>-|TRBV25-1|-|TRBJ2-2
CASSEWSRAGELFF
TGTGCCAGCAGTGAATGGTCGCGGGCCGGGGAGCTGTTTTTT
>-|TRBV27|TRBD1|TRBJ2-2
CASSFRGSGELFF
TGTGCCAGCAGTTTCAGGGGGTCCGGGGAGCTGTTTTTT
>-|TRBV5-6|-|TRBJ1-2
CASSFSEGGYTF
TGTGCCAGCAGCTTTTCCGAGGGAGGCTACACCTTC